The 18 T cell receptor beta chains below were found in one sample sequenced in a study of Ad26.COV2.S vaccination and SARS-CoV-2 variants. Treatment: around 19 received Ad26.COV2.S at low or high dose, single or two shots; roughly 5 received placebo; per-sample allocation not given. Repertoires come from day 63 after the first vaccine or placebo injection. This table comes from immunoSEQ multiplex PCR, and its TCRdb copy is limited to in-frame clones, with some not included. The repertoire holds 410,000 or so clones, with approximately 90% as singletons. The sample consisted of peripheral blood, taken in a trial of Ad26.COV2.S vaccine versus placebo. The receptors were sampled from a person between 18 and 59 years old who received the Ad26.COV2.S COVID-19 vaccine or a placebo.

J is TRBJ2-7 and V is TRBV7-2; 9 bases map to TRBD2. There are 18 residues in the CDR3. Losses at the gene ends were 4 bases for V and 2 bases for J; bases not matched to a gene: 15. Germline CDR1 SGHTA, CDR2 FQGNSA. CDR3 bases: TGTGCCAGCAGCTCGACGGGGCGGGAGGGAACCTCACCCTACGAGCAGTACTTC. Translation: CASSSTGREGTSPYEQYF.

This chain uses TRBV6-1 with TRBJ1-5, with D maybe TRBD1 (6 bases). The V gene's germline CDR1 is MNHNS and CDR2 SASEGT. V was shortened by 4 bases and J by 2 bases, with 15 bases between the two germline ends. The CDR3 contains 16 residues. The chain's CDR3 is CASSALGGHGNQPQHF. CDR3 DNA sequence: TGTGCCAGCAGTGCTCTAGGGGGTCATGGCAATCAGCCCCAGCATTTT.

The chain is built from TRBV30 and TRBJ2-7; the D gene is possibly TRBD2 (6 bases). Trimming took off 1 base at V and 3 bases at J, with 13 bases between the two ends. Germline V gene lookup returns CDR1 GTSNPN and CDR2 SVGIG (reference sequence). CDR3 length equals 14 residues. The CDR3 DNA reads as TGTGCCTGGAGTGCACTAGCACCACGCTACGAGCAGTACTTC. Translation gives CAWSALAPRYEQYF. Complete variable domain (other parts from reference TRBV30 and TRBJ2-7): SQTIHQWPATLVQPVGSPLSLECTVEGTSNPNLYWYRQAAGRGLQLLFYSVGIGQISSEVPQNLSASRPQDRQFILSSKKLLLSDSGFYLCAWSALAPRYEQYFGPGTRLTVT.

The count of this clone is one. The rearrangement uses TRBV9 and TRBJ1-1; 7 bases line up with TRBD1. Trimming at V came to 2 bases and at J to 0 bases, leaving 7 bases not matched to a gene. CDR1 and CDR2 (germline): SGDLS, YYNGEE. The CDR3 has 16 residues. Written as DNA, the CDR3 is TGTGCCAGCAGCGTCGACCCGGGACAGATGAACACTGAAGCTTTCTTT. Translating it yields CASSVDPGQMNTEAFF.

The gene calls are TRBV5-4 and TRBJ1-3; D unresolved. CDR1 and CDR2 from the germline V gene are SGHNT and YYREEE (reference sequence). The CDR3 is 14 residues long. V was clipped by 4 bases and J by 0 bases, with 8 bases between them. The CDR3: CASSRHNSGNTIYF. CDR3 in DNA: TGTGCCAGCAGCCGCCATAACTCTGGAAACACCATATATTTT.

This clone was observed a handful of times. The chain uses TRBV9 and TRBJ1-2; D is uncertain. V lost 3 bases, J lost 8 bases, and 11 bases lay in between. The germline CDR1 and CDR2 sequences are SGDLS and YYNGEE. This CDR3 comprises 12 residues. CDR3 sequence reads: CASSAASGGYTF. The DNA of the CDR3 is TGTGCCAGCAGCGCCGCCAGTGGCGGCTACACCTTC.

The chain couples TRBV28 to TRBJ1-1; TRBD1 aligns across 8 bases. The CDR3 extends over 15 amino acids. Germline assignment: CDR1 MDHEN and CDR2 SYDVKM. J gave up 1 base and V 4 bases, and 5 bases lay outside the gene matches. The CDR3 reads CASSSRGRKNTEAFF. The DNA for the CDR3 is TGTGCCAGCAGTTCCAGGGGGCGTAAGAACACTGAAGCTTTCTTT.

Written as DNA, the CDR3 is TGTGCCGCCCGGGACTCTTACACAGATACGCAGTATTTT. Its translation is CAARDSYTDTQYF. This chain links TRBV19 with TRBJ2-3, with TRBD2 as a possible D gene (6 bases). The germline CDR1 and CDR2 sequences are LNHDA and SQIVND (reference sequence). V was pared by 11 bases and J by 2 bases, with 14 bases between. The CDR3 is made up of 13 amino acids.

The gene calls are TRBV7-9 and TRBJ1-5; unclear D gene. V was trimmed by 1 base and J by 4 bases, leaving 5 bases between them. Germline values: CDR1 SEHNR, CDR2 FQNEAQ (reference sequence). The CDR3 runs 13 residues. The CDR3 nucleotides read TGTGCCAGCAGCTTAGTGGGGAATCAGCCCCAGCATTTT. Protein: CASSLVGNQPQHF.

The V gene is TRBV6-5, the J gene TRBJ2-2; maybe TRBD2 (5 bases). The CDR3 is 13 residues long. CDR1 and CDR2 (germline): MNHEY, SVGAGI. V was cut by 0 bases and J by 8 bases, with 7 bases left in between. The CDR3: CASSYSGGGELFF. CDR3 DNA sequence: TGTGCCAGCAGTTACTCGGGCGGGGGGGAGCTGTTTTTT.

The V and J genes are TRBV19 and TRBJ1-2; D is ambiguous. V lost 5 bases and J 4 bases, leaving 11 bases between the germline ends. The CDR3 loop spans 13 amino acids. CDR1 and CDR2 (germline): LNHDA, SQIVND (reference sequence). The CDR3 DNA sequence: TGTGCCAGTAGTCGGGTAGGAGTCTATGGCTACACCTTC. It encodes CASSRVGVYGYTF.

This clone was found once. The V call is TRBV30, the J call TRBJ2-1; 9 bases match TRBD2. Trimming took 7 bases from V and 2 from J; bases not matched to a gene: 12. This CDR3 has 16 amino acids. Germline V gene data show CDR1 as GTSNPN and CDR2 as SVGIG (reference sequence). In nucleotides, the CDR3 is TGTGCCTACGAGAGGGGGCTAGCGGGGCCCTACAATGAGCAGTTCTTC. This codes for CAYERGLAGPYNEQFF.

The J gene is TRBJ1-1, the V gene TRBV9; 8 nucleotides align to TRBD1. CDR1 is SGDLS and CDR2 is YYNGEE in the germline V gene. The CDR3 totals 15 residues. V lost 4 bases to trimming and J lost 3 bases; unmatched junction nucleotides: 8. The CDR3 loop reads CASSTGTGRHTEAFF. Written as DNA, the CDR3 is TGTGCCAGCAGCACTGGGACAGGCCGGCACACTGAAGCTTTCTTT.

This chain joins TRBV27 and TRBJ2-3; 9 positions match TRBD2. CDR1 and CDR2 from the germline V gene are MNHEY and SMNVEV (reference sequence). The CDR3 is made up of 18 amino acids. After removal of 6 bases from V and 0 bases from J, the junction contained 13 bases not matched to a gene. The CDR3 nucleotides read TGTGCCAGCAGGCCCCGGGGGAGGACTAGCGTAAGCACAGATACGCAGTATTTT. Translated: CASRPRGRTSVSTDTQYF.

The chain employs TRBV4-3 and TRBJ1-6; no clear D gene. The germline gives CDR1 LGHNA, CDR2 YSLEER. CDR3 length equals 13 residues. V was cut by 0 bases and J by 13 bases, with 10 bases left in between. The CDR3: CASSQEARSPLHF. CDR3 sequence (DNA): TGCGCCAGCAGCCAAGAAGCCCGGAGTCCCCTCCACTTT.

The chain employs TRBV27 and TRBJ1-2, with a tentative D call TRBD1 (5 bases). There are 15 residues in the CDR3. Germline-derived CDR1 and CDR2 are MNHEY and SMNVEV (reference sequence). Trimming left V 2 bases short and J 7 bases short, with 17 bases between. CDR3 coding DNA: TGTGCCAGCAGTTTAGGGGCCCCCCCTAGTGGTGGCTACACCTTC. Translating it yields CASSLGAPPSGGYTF.

The chain employs TRBV30 and TRBJ2-7, with D perhaps TRBD1 (6 bases). The CDR3 has 13 amino acids. Germline values: CDR1 GTSNPN, CDR2 SVGIG (reference sequence). V was clipped by 0 bases and J by 4 bases, with 10 bases between them. This CDR3 reads CAWSVSRGYEQYF. CDR3 sequence (DNA): TGTGCCTGGAGTGTAAGCAGGGGATACGAGCAGTACTTC.

The rearrangement uses TRBV21-1 and TRBJ2-7; the table names TRBD2, a call not compared with the DNA. TRBV21-1 is a documented pseudogene. The CDR3 length is 15 residues. The CDR3 protein is CASSKTPAVAYEQYF. The CDR3, as DNA: TGTGCCAGCAGCAAAACGCCCGCGGTGGCCTACGAGCAGTACTTC.